This T cell receptor (beta chain) is from a study of identical twins. From the 5' RACE reads, TCRdb called clonotypes with MiXCR, one entry per CDR3 protein. The sample shows about 220,000 distinct CDR3 sequences, roughly 9.4% of them seen only once. Trimming removed 2 bases from V and 9 bases from J, with 17 bases in between. The CDR3 spans 16 residues. Germline V gives CDR1 MNHEY, CDR2 SVGEGT. This clonotype was picked up many times. The antigen remains undetermined. Findings and caveats of the study: The more abundant beta clonotypes in cord blood had fewer insertions, and memory repertoires did not show this. Invariant populations such as MAIT and iNKT cells could partly muddle zero-insertion analyses.

The material sequenced was memory (CD45RO+) T cells sorted from blood. This receptor was identified in a young woman in good health. The chain employs TRBV6-2 or TRBV6-3 and TRBJ1-6; D not resolved. The CDR3 region is CASSYPTDVLSSPLHF. CDR3 sequence (DNA): TGTGCCAGCAGTTACCCAACGGACGTCCTGAGTTCACCCCTCCACTTT.